This TCR beta chain was observed in a study of shared clonotypes between healthy human individuals. At the level of the study: Per-donor plates numbered three CD4 naive, three CD4 memory, two CD8 naive and one CD8 memory.

Libraries were prepared by immunoSEQ multiplex PCR; TCRdb keeps only in-frame clonotypes and omits some of them. The sample consists of about 2.2 million clones, just under 95% of them appearing once. Study-level findings and limits: Investigators expected sequencing depth to affect clonotype sharing among donors. Naive CD4 clonotypes overlapped across a handful of donors at around 4.7%.

Regarding this clone: The antigen remains unidentified.

Terminally differentiated effector memory CD45RA+ cells were excluded from the naive CD8 cells, which were CD45RO-negative and positively selected for CCR7. Donors were Caucasian adults residing in Nashville, Tennessee, USA. The CDR3 runs to 14 residues. Germline V lookup: CDR1 SGHTA, CDR2 FQGTGA. The V end was cut by 5 bases, the J end by 4 bases, with 14 bases between. The chain employs TRBV7-3 and TRBJ1-1, with D possibly being TRBD1 (5 bases). Sequenced: naive CD8+ T cells from PBMCs. The clonotype was recovered from a young man in good health. Some clones in this sample may be carry-over from other donors' samples. In DNA form, the CDR3 reads TGTGCCAGCAGCCCCTCCCTGGACACCACTGAAGCTTTCTTT. Its protein product is CASSPSLDTTEAFF.